Sequencing of this T cell receptor (beta chain) was carried out in a study of a mutant IDH1 vaccine in newly diagnosed glioma. Study in general: The therapy given earlier, which was standard therapy, consisted of radiotherapy, temozolomide, or both, and most of the patients received both. Findings and limits, study-wide: There seemed to be no relation between pseudoprogression and changes in top peripheral T cell clonotypes.

Comments on this clone: Its antigen remains unidentified.

Time point indicated: week 35, safety follow-up. A single vaccine dose contained 300 ug of mutant IDH1 20-mer peptide, and topical imiquimod was used with it. Weeks 1, 3, 5, 7, 11, 15, 19 and 23 were when patients received their eight vaccinations. Astrocytomas that were new, WHO grade 3 or 4, IDH1-mutant and ATRX-lost were present in the donors. Trimming removed 5 bases at V and 7 bases at J, with 20 bases between. CDR3 length equals 16 residues. Germline assignment: CDR1 SEHNR and CDR2 FQNEAQ (reference sequence). Sequenced by immunoSEQ multiplex PCR; TCRdb stores in-frame clones only, minus some. The sample has some 44,000 clones, 83% seen once.

The clonotype originates from a woman between 50 and 59 years old with glioma. The V and J genes are TRBV7-9 and TRBJ1-4; no clear D gene. Sequences were derived from PBMCs, sampled from a glioma patient whose treatment included an IDH1 peptide vaccine. CDR3: CASSQKARPSGEKLFF. DNA for the CDR3: TGTGCCAGCAGCCAGAAAGCGAGGCCATCGGGTGAAAAACTGTTTTTT.